A selection of T cell receptor beta chains follows, all from one sample in a study of T cells in Graves' hyperthyroidism and ophthalmopathy. TCRdb reanalysed the multiplex PCR reads using MiXCR and keeps one entry per CDR3 protein. The sample yields more than 500,000 distinct CDR3 sequences, 14% to 15% seen once. Sequencing was done on a sample of blood. These receptors were collected from a woman between 35 and 50 years old with Graves' ophthalmopathy. Each CDR3 is given with its conserved first and last residue. D genes are given only for firm matches. Part of the rows lack a size; the others show once, few, many or a class for expanded clones.

>TRBJ1-1|few|-|TRBV29-1
TGCAGCGTTGCCTTCTCGGGGGGGGCCAACACTGAAGCTTTCTTT
CSVAFSGGANTEAFF
>TRBJ2-7|many|-|TRBV12-3/TRBV12-4
TGTGCCAGCAGTTTTGAGGGAGCCCACGAGCAGTACTTC
CASSFEGAHEQYF
>TRBJ2-5|many|-|TRBV27
TGTGCCAGCAGTTTATGGGGGAGCCCTCAAGAGACCCAGTACTTC
CASSLWGSPQETQYF
>TRBJ1-2|medium-sized|-|TRBV27
TGTGCCAGCAGTCCCGACATCTCCGGCTATGGCTACACCTTC
CASSPDISGYGYTF
>TRBJ2-7|-|TRBD1|TRBV24-1
TGTGCCACCAGTGACCCCGCCGGACAGGGTGGGTACGAGCAGTACTTC
CATSDPAGQGGYEQYF
>TRBJ1-5|many|-|TRBV6-5
TGTGCCAGCAGTTACCGGCCGAGCCAGCCCCAGCATTTT
CASSYRPSQPQHF
>TRBJ2-3|many|TRBD1|TRBV6-5
TGTGCCAGGGGGACAGGGGTAGATACGCAGTATTTT
CARGTGVDTQYF
>TRBJ1-1|many|-|TRBV2
TGTGCCAGCAGCCCCGGGACACTTGATATCTTT
CASSPGTLDIF
>TRBJ2-7|many|TRBD2|TRBV4-1
TGCGCCAGAGCCCTGGGAGGGTCGGTCTACGAGCAGTACTTC
CARALGGSVYEQYF
>TRBJ1-1|many|-|TRBV6-2/TRBV6-3
TGTGCCAGCAGAAGGGGCACTGAAGCTTTCTTT
CASRRGTEAFF
>TRBJ2-7|-|-|TRBV12-3/TRBV12-4
TGTGCCAGCAGTTTCCGATACTCCTACGAGCAGTACTTC
CASSFRYSYEQYF
>TRBJ2-7|many|TRBD1|TRBV27
TGTGCCAGCAGACTTGGGGACAGGCCCTACGAGCAGTACTTC
CASRLGDRPYEQYF
>TRBJ2-2|many|-|TRBV28
TGTGCCAGCAGTCGACTAGTCACCGGGGAGCTGTTTTTT
CASSRLVTGELFF
>TRBJ2-7|-|-|TRBV20-1
TGCAGTGCTAGAGAGACACCTTACGAGCAGTACTTC
CSARETPYEQYF
>TRBJ2-7|many|-|TRBV6-2/TRBV6-3
TGTGCCAGCAGTTACTCTGAGGGTTACTCCTACGAGCAGTACTTC
CASSYSEGYSYEQYF
>TRBJ2-5|-|TRBD2|TRBV7-9
TGTGCCAGCAGCTGGTTTTCGGGAGGAGAAGAGACCCAGTACTTC
CASSWFSGGEETQYF
>TRBJ1-1|many|-|TRBV6-1
TGTGCCAGCAGGGGTCTCACCCCGGGGACTGAAGCTTTCTTT
CASRGLTPGTEAFF
>TRBJ1-1|many|-|TRBV7-2
TGTGCCAGCAGCCGATCCTACGTCCCAGCTTTCTTT
CASSRSYVPAFF
>TRBJ1-3|-|-|TRBV4-1
TGCGCCAGCAGCCAAGCAGGGCTCTCTGGAAACACCATATATTTT
CASSQAGLSGNTIYF
>TRBJ1-3|many|-|TRBV5-4
TGTGCCAGCAGCTTGGGGGGCTCACCAAACACCATATATTTT
CASSLGGSPNTIYF
>TRBJ2-7|many|-|TRBV7-2
TGTGCCAGCAGCTTATACTTACAGAACTACGAGCAGTACTTC
CASSLYLQNYEQYF
>TRBJ2-5|-|-|TRBV24-1
TGTGCCACCAGTGACGCACTGAGCCAGGGGAGCGAGACCCAGTACTTC
CATSDALSQGSETQYF
>TRBJ1-1|-|-|TRBV6-1
TGTGCCAGCAATCGTGGCACTGAAGCTTTCTTT
CASNRGTEAFF
>TRBJ2-7|-|TRBD1|TRBV24-1
TGTGCCACCACGCACCGGGACAGGGTAAACTACGAGCAGTACTTC
CATTHRDRVNYEQYF
>TRBJ2-2|many|-|TRBV12-3/TRBV12-4
TGTGCCCTAGGACACACCAGAGCTTACGGGGAGCTGTTTTTT
CALGHTRAYGELFF
>TRBJ2-7|many|TRBD2|TRBV28
TGTGCCAGCAGTTTATTGGGCGGGAGCTCCTACGAGCAGTACTTC
CASSLLGGSSYEQYF
>TRBJ1-2|-|-|TRBV7-3
TGTGCCAGCAGCAGACCACCGGGAGCTTATGGCTACACCTTC
CASSRPPGAYGYTF
>TRBJ2-7|many|-|TRBV6-1
TGTGCCAGCAGTGGACCTAAAACATCCTACGAGCAGTACTTC
CASSGPKTSYEQYF
>TRBJ1-2|many|-|TRBV28
TGTGCCAGCAGTTCCGGGACCGGTCTTAACTATGGCTACACCTTC
CASSSGTGLNYGYTF
>TRBJ2-6|many|-|TRBV25-1
TGTGCCAGCAGTGGCCATACAGGGAGCTCTGGGGCCAACGTCCTGACTTTC
CASSGHTGSSGANVLTF
>TRBJ1-6|-|-|TRBV4-2
TGTGCCAGCAGCCAAGGGTTGATTGGAACTGGGGCACCCCTCCACTTT
CASSQGLIGTGAPLHF
>TRBJ2-7|few|-|TRBV2
TGTGCCAGCAGTGAAGTCCGGGCGGTGGGCGAGCAGTACTTC
CASSEVRAVGEQYF
>TRBJ1-2|once|-|TRBV12-3/TRBV12-4
TGTGCCAGCAGTCGCCTTTATGGCTACACCTTC
CASSRLYGYTF
>TRBJ1-5|many|-|TRBV20-1
TGCAGTGCTAGAGATTTGGCGCGTCAGGATCAGCCCCAGCATTTT
CSARDLARQDQPQHF
>TRBJ1-1|many|-|TRBV28
TGTGCCAGCAGTTTGTCCCTGCGAGGTACTGAAGCTTTCTTT
CASSLSLRGTEAFF
>TRBJ1-2|many|TRBD1|TRBV5-1
TGCGCCAGCAGCTTGGCGACAGGGATCCTATATGGCTACACCTTC
CASSLATGILYGYTF
>TRBJ1-5|many|-|TRBV30
TGTGCCTGGAGCGCGGGCCCTCGAGGTCAGCCCCAGCATTTT
CAWSAGPRGQPQHF
>TRBJ2-5|many|-|TRBV14
TGTGCCAGCAGCCAACGAGGGACACCGCGGGAGACCCAGTACTTC
CASSQRGTPRETQYF
>TRBJ2-4|many|-|TRBV7-8
TGTGCCAGCAGCTTCTTTGGCGAAAACATTCAGTACTTC
CASSFFGENIQYF
>TRBJ1-1|many|TRBD1|TRBV30
TGTGCCTGGAGTGGACAGGGAGGTTCTGAAGCTTTCTTT
CAWSGQGGSEAFF
>TRBJ2-2|few|TRBD1|TRBV20-1
TGCAGTGCGCGGGGACAGGGGAACGCCGGGGAGCTGTTTTTT
CSARGQGNAGELFF
>TRBJ1-2|many|-|TRBV6-4
TGTGCCAGCAGACCCACGGGCAGGGAGATTTTTAGTGGCTACACCTTC
CASRPTGREIFSGYTF
>TRBJ1-6|-|-|TRBV19
TGTGCCAGTAGTAAGTCCGGCGGGAATCGGGCACCCCTCCACTTT
CASSKSGGNRAPLHF
>TRBJ2-1|-|TRBD2|TRBV30
TGTGCCTGGAGGGGTCCCGGGACTAGCTATGAGCAGTTCTTC
CAWRGPGTSYEQFF
>TRBJ2-7|many|TRBD1|TRBV28
TGTGCCAGCATGAGGGGGACAGGGGGTTCCTACGAGCAGTACTTC
CASMRGTGGSYEQYF
>TRBJ2-2|many|TRBD1|TRBV20-1
TGCAGTGCTAGGCCTACCGGGACAGACACCGGGGAGCTGTTTTTT
CSARPTGTDTGELFF
>TRBJ2-7|many|-|TRBV11-3
TGTGCCAGCAGCTTAGGACATCCCACCTACGAGCAGTACTTC
CASSLGHPTYEQYF
>TRBJ2-2|few|-|TRBV11-1
TGTGCCAGCAGCTTCAGCAGGAGCACCGGGGAGCTGTTTTTT
CASSFSRSTGELFF
>TRBJ2-5|-|-|TRBV7-9
TGTGCCAGCAGCTCTGCCCATAACGTGGAGACCCAGTACTTC
CASSSAHNVETQYF
>TRBJ2-7|many|-|TRBV12-3/TRBV12-4
TGTGCCAGCAGTCACGGAGGGCAGGAATACGAGCAGTACTTC
CASSHGGQEYEQYF
>TRBJ2-5|few|-|TRBV28
TGTGCCAGCAGTTTTGCCAAGGACACACAAGAGACCCAGTACTTC
CASSFAKDTQETQYF
>TRBJ1-2|many|-|TRBV19
TGTGCCAGTAGTCGCACAGGGAGTAGGGATGGCTACACCTTC
CASSRTGSRDGYTF
>TRBJ2-5|many|TRBD2|TRBV4-1
TGCGCCAGCAGCCAAGGGGCCTTACTAGCGGGAGAAGAGACCCAGTACTTC
CASSQGALLAGEETQYF
>TRBJ2-7|many|-|TRBV6-2/TRBV6-3
TGTGCCAGCACTCAAGGGGCCGCCTACGAGCAGTACTTC
CASTQGAAYEQYF
>TRBJ1-1|-|-|TRBV10-3
TGTGCCATCAGTGGAGGACGGATGAACACTGAAGCTTTCTTT
CAISGGRMNTEAFF